Relative to its sample, the clone carrying this T cell receptor (beta chain) is medium-sized (0.01 to 0.1%). This entry comes from a study of blood T cell repertoires in COVID-19. Study-wide context: T cells, B-cell-depleted T cells, or PBMCs supplied cDNA or gDNA.

Trimming cost V 4 bases and J 6 bases; bases outside gene matches: 6. The germline CDR1 and CDR2 sequences are MGHRA and YSYEKL. This CDR3 is built from 13 residues. Under the authors' procedure: Amplification with reference gene primers provided the estimates of nucleated cell counts. The method was immunoSEQ multiplex PCR; TCRdb's version includes in-frame clones alone and lacks a portion of them. The V and J calls and the clone size are those of that table, but D and trimming were determined from the DNA. Among approximately 260,000 clones listed, under 95% were seen once. Sequenced: PBMCs or T cells enriched from blood (not recorded which). The clonotype comes from a woman aged 18-30 years who had recovered from COVID-19. This rearrangement joins TRBV4-1 to TRBJ2-7; 7 nucleotides align to TRBD2. CDR3 DNA sequence: TGCGCCAGCAGCCGCGGGAGATCGGGCGAGCAGTACTTC. This translates into CASSRGRSGEQYF.